A selection of T cell receptor beta chains follows, all from one sample in a study of control samples from healthy donors and cancer patients. The method was immunoSEQ multiplex PCR; TCRdb's version includes in-frame clones alone and lacks a portion of them. This sample has some 200,000 clones; approximately 92% occur once, and the top ten carry roughly 1.6%. Sequenced: blood. These receptor sequences come from a man aged 18 to 29 in good health. Each CDR3 is given with its conserved first and last residue. Fields, in order: D gene, J gene, clone size, CDR3 length, V gene, CDR3 protein, CDR3 DNA. The D gene is left open where the match is weak. For some rows the clone size is stated as once, few or many, or as a class when expanded; others skip it.

>TRBD2|TRBJ2-5|-|15|TRBV6-5
CASKEDSGGRETQYF
TGTGCCAGCAAAGAAGATAGCGGGGGTAGAGAGACCCAGTACTTC
>-|TRBJ2-6|-|15|TRBV7-9
CASSLSRSGANVLTF
TGTGCCAGCAGCTTAAGCCGCTCTGGGGCCAACGTCCTGACTTTC
>TRBD1|TRBJ1-4|-|16|TRBV28
CASSFYRGATNEKLFF
TGTGCCAGCAGTTTCTACAGGGGGGCAACTAATGAAAAACTGTTTTTT
>-|TRBJ1-1|-|14|TRBV3-1/TRBV3-2
CASSQFTLNTEAFF
TGTGCCAGCAGCCAATTCACGCTGAACACTGAAGCTTTCTTT
>-|TRBJ1-2|once|14|TRBV11-2
CASSRGPVNYGYTF
TGTGCCAGCAGCCGCGGGCCGGTTAACTATGGCTACACCTTC
>TRBD1|TRBJ2-7|-|13|TRBV11-3
CASSRQGNYEQYF
TGTGCCAGCAGCCGACAGGGTAACTACGAGCAGTACTTC
>TRBD1|TRBJ1-1|once|13|TRBV25-1
CASSRTGRLGAFF
TGTGCCAGCAGTCGGACAGGCCGGCTCGGAGCTTTCTTT
>TRBD1|TRBJ2-2|-|17|TRBV6-1
CASSEQRTGMATGELFF
TGTGCCAGCAGTGAACAGAGGACAGGGATGGCCACCGGGGAGCTGTTTTTT
>-|TRBJ2-1|once|15|TRBV4-1
CASSQGQNSYNEQFF
TGCGCCAGCAGCCAAGGACAGAACTCCTACAATGAGCAGTTCTTC
>TRBD2|TRBJ2-3|-|15|TRBV12-5
CASGLGAGGWNTQYF
TGTGCTAGTGGTTTAGGAGCGGGGGGTTGGAATACGCAGTATTTT
>-|TRBJ2-5|-|15|TRBV4-2
CASSPLKGREETQYF
TGTGCCAGCAGCCCCTTGAAGGGGCGCGAGGAGACCCAGTACTTC
>TRBD2|TRBJ2-3|once|16|TRBV9
CASSARTSSSTDTQYF
TGTGCCAGCAGCGCCCGGACTAGCTCTAGCACAGATACGCAGTATTTT
>-|TRBJ2-7|once|14|TRBV5-1
CACSWWPAAYEQYF
TGCGCCTGCTCCTGGTGGCCGGCAGCCTACGAGCAGTACTTC
>TRBD1|TRBJ2-7|-|13|TRBV12-5
CASGRQGFYEQYF
TGTGCTAGTGGGCGACAGGGGTTCTACGAGCAGTACTTC
>-|TRBJ1-1|-|13|TRBV19
CASSRGPSDSAFF
TGTGCCAGTAGCCGGGGGCCTTCTGACAGCGCTTTCTTT
>-|TRBJ1-2|-|12|TRBV14
CASSRTSYGYTF
TGTGCCAGCAGCCGGACCTCCTATGGCTACACCTTC
>-|TRBJ1-4|-|13|TRBV11-2
CARKYFRNRKLFF
TGTGCCAGAAAGTACTTTCGAAATCGAAAACTGTTTTTT